A selection of T cell receptor beta chains follows, all from one sample in a study of T-cell memory formation after mild COVID-19. Via MiXCR, TCRdb re-called the 5' RACE reads, giving one row per CDR3 protein. The sample records fewer than 550,000 distinct CDR3 sequences, around 19% being singletons. The source material was PBMCs or a T cell subset sorted from them (not recorded which). The receptors come from an adult woman who had mild COVID-19 (a few samples of this study predate the infection). Cell type and time point are not known. Both conserved end residues are part of each CDR3. Each record gives: clone size, V gene, D gene, J gene, CDR3 DNA, CDR3 protein. D genes are given only for firm matches. Expanded clones get a size class; other rows say once, few or many, or leave the size out.

clone size: .; V gene: TRBV19; D gene: .; J gene: TRBJ2-1; CDR3 DNA: TGTGCCAGTAAGGTCGCCCTCATCTCCTACAATGAGCAGTTCTTC; CDR3 protein: CASKVALISYNEQFF
clone size: .; V gene: TRBV6-4; D gene: TRBD1; J gene: TRBJ2-1; CDR3 DNA: TGTGCCAGCAGTGACTTGGGACAGGGGGTCAATGAGCAGTTCTTC; CDR3 protein: CASSDLGQGVNEQFF
clone size: .; V gene: TRBV7-3; D gene: TRBD2; J gene: TRBJ2-3; CDR3 DNA: TGTGCCAGCAGCCCCAAGCGGGGGGGACGAGATACGCAGTATTTT; CDR3 protein: CASSPKRGGRDTQYF
clone size: .; V gene: TRBV6-2/TRBV6-3; D gene: .; J gene: TRBJ2-7; CDR3 DNA: TGTGCCAGCAGTTACTCGGGAGTAACTGAGCAGTACTTC; CDR3 protein: CASSYSGVTEQYF
clone size: few; V gene: TRBV12-3/TRBV12-4; D gene: .; J gene: TRBJ1-3; CDR3 DNA: TGTGCCAGCAAATCAGGGAACTCTGGAAACACCATATATTTT; CDR3 protein: CASKSGNSGNTIYF
clone size: few; V gene: TRBV7-9; D gene: .; J gene: TRBJ2-7; CDR3 DNA: TGTGCCAGCAGCCTTCCCGGAGCCCTAACCTACGAGCAGTACTTC; CDR3 protein: CASSLPGALTYEQYF
clone size: many; V gene: TRBV28; D gene: .; J gene: TRBJ2-3; CDR3 DNA: TGTGCCAGCAGTTTGCGCACAGATACGCAGTATTTT; CDR3 protein: CASSLRTDTQYF
clone size: few; V gene: TRBV11-2; D gene: .; J gene: TRBJ1-6; CDR3 DNA: TGTGCCAGCAGCTTAAGAGGGGCGAATCATTCACCCCTCCACTTT; CDR3 protein: CASSLRGANHSPLHF
clone size: few; V gene: TRBV6-2/TRBV6-3; D gene: TRBD1; J gene: TRBJ2-7; CDR3 DNA: TGTGCCAGCAGTTATAGATCCAGGGGGCCCTACGAGCAGTACTTC; CDR3 protein: CASSYRSRGPYEQYF
clone size: few; V gene: TRBV10-3; D gene: TRBD1; J gene: TRBJ2-7; CDR3 DNA: TGTGCCATAACAGGGGAATCCTACGAGCAGTACTTC; CDR3 protein: CAITGESYEQYF
clone size: .; V gene: TRBV10-3; D gene: TRBD2; J gene: TRBJ2-1; CDR3 DNA: TGTGCCATCAGATCGGGGTCTAGCGGCTACAATGAGCAGTTCTTC; CDR3 protein: CAIRSGSSGYNEQFF
clone size: few; V gene: TRBV29-1; D gene: TRBD1; J gene: TRBJ2-3; CDR3 DNA: TGCAGCGTGCCGGGACAGCGCACAGATACGCAGTATTTT; CDR3 protein: CSVPGQRTDTQYF
clone size: few; V gene: TRBV11-2; D gene: .; J gene: TRBJ2-2; CDR3 DNA: TGTGCCAGCAGCTTACGTAGGACGAACACCGGGGAGCTGTTTTTT; CDR3 protein: CASSLRRTNTGELFF
clone size: few; V gene: TRBV5-1; D gene: .; J gene: TRBJ2-7; CDR3 DNA: TGCGCCAGCAGCCATGGAGTCCGGGACGAGCAGTACTTC; CDR3 protein: CASSHGVRDEQYF
clone size: .; V gene: TRBV6-5; D gene: .; J gene: TRBJ1-3; CDR3 DNA: TGTGCCAGCAGTTACCGGCCAGGGAGGGAAAACACCATATATTTT; CDR3 protein: CASSYRPGRENTIYF
clone size: .; V gene: TRBV6-2/TRBV6-3; D gene: TRBD2; J gene: TRBJ2-5; CDR3 DNA: TGTGCCAGCAGGCTAGCGGGAGTGGGAGAGACCCAGTACTTC; CDR3 protein: CASRLAGVGETQYF
clone size: few; V gene: TRBV2; D gene: TRBD1; J gene: TRBJ2-2; CDR3 DNA: TGTGCCAGCAAGGTCGGGTTCGGGACAGGAAACACCGGGGAGCTGTTTTTT; CDR3 protein: CASKVGFGTGNTGELFF
clone size: .; V gene: TRBV12-3/TRBV12-4; D gene: TRBD2; J gene: TRBJ2-3; CDR3 DNA: TGTGCCAGCAGTCCCGGACTAGCGGGGCCCACAGATACGCAGTATTTT; CDR3 protein: CASSPGLAGPTDTQYF
clone size: .; V gene: TRBV2; D gene: .; J gene: TRBJ2-1; CDR3 DNA: TGTGCCAGCAGTAATTTGAGGGGGGTCAATGAGCAGTTCTTC; CDR3 protein: CASSNLRGVNEQFF
clone size: .; V gene: TRBV28; D gene: .; J gene: TRBJ1-2; CDR3 DNA: TGTGCCAGCAGTTTTAGGACTAACTATGGCTACACCTTC; CDR3 protein: CASSFRTNYGYTF
clone size: .; V gene: TRBV6-6; D gene: TRBD2; J gene: TRBJ2-7; CDR3 DNA: TGTGCCAGCAAGGTCGGGACTAGCGGGAGGTCCGAGCAGTACTTC; CDR3 protein: CASKVGTSGRSEQYF
clone size: few; V gene: TRBV14; D gene: .; J gene: TRBJ2-3; CDR3 DNA: TGTGCCAGCAGCTACGGGACTTTAAGCACAGATACGCAGTATTTT; CDR3 protein: CASSYGTLSTDTQYF
clone size: .; V gene: TRBV6-6; D gene: .; J gene: TRBJ1-1; CDR3 DNA: TGTGCCAGCAGCCCAACCCAGGGGATGAACACTGAAGCTTTCTTT; CDR3 protein: CASSPTQGMNTEAFF
clone size: few; V gene: TRBV5-1; D gene: .; J gene: TRBJ2-2; CDR3 DNA: TGCGCCAGCAGCTTGAAAACCGCGAACACCGGGGAGCTTTTTTTT; CDR3 protein: CASSLKTANTGELFF
clone size: once; V gene: TRBV5-1; D gene: TRBD1; J gene: TRBJ2-7; CDR3 DNA: TGCGCCAGCAGCTTGGCCGGTATGTTGATCTCCTCGGACAGGGCCAATGTCTACGAGCAGTACTTC; CDR3 protein: CASSLAGMLISSDRANVYEQYF
clone size: few; V gene: TRBV24-1; D gene: TRBD2; J gene: TRBJ2-1; CDR3 DNA: TGTGCCACCAGTGATTTACCTAGCGGGCCGGAACACAATGAGCAGTTCTTC; CDR3 protein: CATSDLPSGPEHNEQFF
clone size: .; V gene: TRBV7-2; D gene: TRBD2; J gene: TRBJ2-3; CDR3 DNA: TGTGCCAGCAGAAGTCGGGCTAGCGGGGGGGGAACAGATACGGAGTATTTT; CDR3 protein: CASRSRASGGGTDTEYF
clone size: .; V gene: TRBV9; D gene: TRBD1; J gene: TRBJ1-1; CDR3 DNA: TGTGCCAGCAGCTCAGGGGGAACGACTGAAGCTTTCTTT; CDR3 protein: CASSSGGTTEAFF
clone size: few; V gene: TRBV30; D gene: .; J gene: TRBJ2-6; CDR3 DNA: TGTGCCTGGAGACGGCAGTCTGGGGCCAACGTCCTGACTTTC; CDR3 protein: CAWRRQSGANVLTF
clone size: .; V gene: TRBV12-3/TRBV12-4; D gene: TRBD2; J gene: TRBJ2-7; CDR3 DNA: TGTGCCAGCAGCCCTATCGGGAGGGGGCTAGCGGGAAACGGGGGCGAGCAGTACTTC; CDR3 protein: CASSPIGRGLAGNGGEQYF
clone size: few; V gene: TRBV11-2; D gene: .; J gene: TRBJ1-2; CDR3 DNA: TGTGCCAGCAGCTTTTTACGAGGGGATGGCTACACCTTC; CDR3 protein: CASSFLRGDGYTF
clone size: many; V gene: TRBV27; D gene: TRBD2; J gene: TRBJ2-3; CDR3 DNA: TGTGCCAGCAGTTTATCTGCGGGAGTGTTAGATACGCAGTATTTT; CDR3 protein: CASSLSAGVLDTQYF
clone size: .; V gene: TRBV6-5; D gene: TRBD2; J gene: TRBJ2-3; CDR3 DNA: TGTGCCAGCAGTTACGGGACTAGCGGATACACAGATACGCAGTATTTT; CDR3 protein: CASSYGTSGYTDTQYF
clone size: few; V gene: TRBV29-1; D gene: TRBD1; J gene: TRBJ2-7; CDR3 DNA: TGCAGCGTTGAGGGGACAGGGAAGAGCTCCTACGAGCAGTACTTC; CDR3 protein: CSVEGTGKSSYEQYF
clone size: few; V gene: TRBV11-2; D gene: .; J gene: TRBJ2-3; CDR3 DNA: TGTGCCAGCAGCTTACCCGGGCATACGCAGTATTTT; CDR3 protein: CASSLPGHTQYF
clone size: many; V gene: TRBV5-1; D gene: TRBD2; J gene: TRBJ2-3; CDR3 DNA: TGCGCCAGCAGACTAGCGGGTTCCACAGATACGCAGTATTTT; CDR3 protein: CASRLAGSTDTQYF
clone size: .; V gene: TRBV18; D gene: .; J gene: TRBJ2-5; CDR3 DNA: TGTGCCAGCTCACCCCGACCCTGGGGCCAAGAGACCCAGTACTTC; CDR3 protein: CASSPRPWGQETQYF
clone size: .; V gene: TRBV24-1; D gene: .; J gene: TRBJ2-7; CDR3 DNA: TGTGCCACCAGTGACGGAACACTTGGGTCCTACGAGCAGTACTTC; CDR3 protein: CATSDGTLGSYEQYF
clone size: .; V gene: TRBV10-3; D gene: TRBD1; J gene: TRBJ1-3; CDR3 DNA: TGTGCCATCAGTGAACCGGGACAGGGCTCTGGAAACACCATATATTTT; CDR3 protein: CAISEPGQGSGNTIYF
clone size: few; V gene: TRBV7-3; D gene: TRBD1; J gene: TRBJ2-5; CDR3 DNA: TGTGCCAGCAGCTTCACAGGGGAATCTGCTACGACCCAGTACTTC; CDR3 protein: CASSFTGESATTQYF
clone size: .; V gene: TRBV7-9; D gene: .; J gene: TRBJ1-2; CDR3 DNA: TGTGCCAGCAGCCCGATTGAGACAGGAGTAGGTGGCTACACCTTC; CDR3 protein: CASSPIETGVGGYTF
clone size: few; V gene: TRBV6-2/TRBV6-3; D gene: .; J gene: TRBJ1-5; CDR3 DNA: TGTGCCAGCAGTTACGTGGTGCAGCCCCAGCATTTT; CDR3 protein: CASSYVVQPQHF
clone size: .; V gene: TRBV28; D gene: TRBD1; J gene: TRBJ2-7; CDR3 DNA: TGTGCCAGCAGTTCTCCGGGACAGGGGTCCTTCTGGCAGTACTTC; CDR3 protein: CASSSPGQGSFWQYF
clone size: .; V gene: TRBV6-6; D gene: .; J gene: TRBJ2-7; CDR3 DNA: TGTGCCAGCACGAGTGGCCCGGGGCGGGAAGACTACGAGCAGTACTTC; CDR3 protein: CASTSGPGREDYEQYF
clone size: many; V gene: TRBV29-1; D gene: .; J gene: TRBJ2-5; CDR3 DNA: TGCAGCGCCAGGGGTTTGGGGGAGACCCAGTACTTC; CDR3 protein: CSARGLGETQYF
clone size: .; V gene: TRBV6-6; D gene: .; J gene: TRBJ2-7; CDR3 DNA: TGTGCCAGCAGTCAAAGCCCATCACCCGAGCAGTACTTC; CDR3 protein: CASSQSPSPEQYF
clone size: .; V gene: TRBV27; D gene: .; J gene: TRBJ1-2; CDR3 DNA: TGTGCCAGCAGTTTACGAGGAATTAACTATGGCTACACCTTC; CDR3 protein: CASSLRGINYGYTF
clone size: many; V gene: TRBV6-5; D gene: .; J gene: TRBJ2-2; CDR3 DNA: TGTGCCAGCGGACCGAACACCGGGGAGCTGTTTTTT; CDR3 protein: CASGPNTGELFF
clone size: .; V gene: TRBV24-1; D gene: .; J gene: TRBJ2-3; CDR3 DNA: TGTGCCACCAGTGATTTGCCCGGAAATGTAGCCCCAGATACGCAGTATTTT; CDR3 protein: CATSDLPGNVAPDTQYF
clone size: .; V gene: TRBV30; D gene: .; J gene: TRBJ1-3; CDR3 DNA: TGTGCCTGGACCTACGAGGGGACTGGAAACACCATATATTTT; CDR3 protein: CAWTYEGTGNTIYF
clone size: few; V gene: TRBV25-1; D gene: .; J gene: TRBJ2-5; CDR3 DNA: TGTGCCAGCAGTGAGGGGAGCCTCGAGACCCAGTACTTC; CDR3 protein: CASSEGSLETQYF
clone size: .; V gene: TRBV5-6; D gene: .; J gene: TRBJ2-7; CDR3 DNA: TGTGCCAGCAGCAGCAACGACGAATACTACGAGCAGTACTTC; CDR3 protein: CASSSNDEYYEQYF
clone size: many; V gene: TRBV18; D gene: .; J gene: TRBJ2-7; CDR3 DNA: TGTGCCAGCTCACGAACAGGGACCTACGAGCAGTACTTC; CDR3 protein: CASSRTGTYEQYF
clone size: .; V gene: TRBV3-1; D gene: .; J gene: TRBJ2-6; CDR3 DNA: TGTGCCAGCAGCCAAGATCTCCTCTCTGGGGCCAACGTCCTGACTTTC; CDR3 protein: CASSQDLLSGANVLTF
clone size: few; V gene: TRBV20-1; D gene: TRBD2; J gene: TRBJ2-5; CDR3 DNA: TGCAGTGCTAGAAAAGCGGGAGGGCCTCAAGAGACCCAGTACTTC; CDR3 protein: CSARKAGGPQETQYF
clone size: .; V gene: TRBV5-1; D gene: TRBD2; J gene: TRBJ2-1; CDR3 DNA: TGCGCCAGCAGCTTCGGGCTAGCGGGGGACAATGAGCAGTTCTTC; CDR3 protein: CASSFGLAGDNEQFF
clone size: few; V gene: TRBV7-2; D gene: TRBD1; J gene: TRBJ1-6; CDR3 DNA: TGTGCCAGCAGCTTAGTCGGGACAGCTAATTCACCCCTCCACTTT; CDR3 protein: CASSLVGTANSPLHF
clone size: few; V gene: TRBV27; D gene: .; J gene: TRBJ2-1; CDR3 DNA: TGTGCCAGCAGTTGGTCTAATGAGCAGTTCTTC; CDR3 protein: CASSWSNEQFF
clone size: few; V gene: TRBV3-1; D gene: TRBD1; J gene: TRBJ1-2; CDR3 DNA: TGTGCCAGCAGCCACATCGACAGGGTGTTGGATGGCTACACCTTC; CDR3 protein: CASSHIDRVLDGYTF
clone size: .; V gene: TRBV28; D gene: .; J gene: TRBJ1-5; CDR3 DNA: TGTGCCAGCAGTTTAAGCCAGCCCCAGCATTTT; CDR3 protein: CASSLSQPQHF